This T cell receptor beta chain was sequenced in a study of prognosis after radiotherapy for stage I lung cancer. Study overall: For radiotherapy, patients got SBRT split into 3 to 5 fractions, giving a biologically effective dose of at least 100 Gy.

The germline gives CDR1 SGHRS, CDR2 YFSETQ. This CDR3 has 15 residues. J gave up 4 bases and V 0 bases, and 3 bases lay outside the gene matches. At least ten counts were recorded for this clonotype. From genomic DNA, two-round multiplex PCR was used to amplify TCR beta CDR3. Used in first-round PCR were primers specific to each TRBV and TRBJ gene. TCRdb reprocessed the multiplex PCR reads via MiXCR and lists one record per CDR3 protein. The repertoire includes about 32,000 distinct CDR3 sequences, around 43% of them detected once, and 15% to 17% sits in the top ten. The starting material was PBMCs, obtained before or after stereotactic body radiation therapy (not recorded which). The TCR sequence derives from a donor over 45 with non-small cell lung cancer. The chain has TRBV5-1 and TRBJ2-1, with 8 bases identical to TRBD1. This chain's CDR3 is CASSLAGTGYNEQFF. In DNA form, the CDR3 reads TGCGCCAGCAGCTTGGCCGGGACAGGATACAATGAGCAGTTCTTC.